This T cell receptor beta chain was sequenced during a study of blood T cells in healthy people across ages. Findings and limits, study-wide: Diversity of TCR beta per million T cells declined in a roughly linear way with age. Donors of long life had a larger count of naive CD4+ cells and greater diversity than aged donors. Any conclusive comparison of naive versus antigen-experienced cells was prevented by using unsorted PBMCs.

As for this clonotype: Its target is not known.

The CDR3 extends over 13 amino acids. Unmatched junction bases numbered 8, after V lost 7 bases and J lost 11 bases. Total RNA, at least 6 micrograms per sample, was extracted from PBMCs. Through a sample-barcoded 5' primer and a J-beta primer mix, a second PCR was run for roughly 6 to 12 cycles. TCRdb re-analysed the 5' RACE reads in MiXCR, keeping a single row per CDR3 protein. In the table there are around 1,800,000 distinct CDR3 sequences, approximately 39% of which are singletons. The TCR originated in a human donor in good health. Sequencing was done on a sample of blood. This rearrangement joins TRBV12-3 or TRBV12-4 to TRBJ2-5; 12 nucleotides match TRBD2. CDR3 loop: CASNPSGGGEQYF. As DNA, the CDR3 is TGTGCCAGCAATCCTAGCGGGGGGGGAGAGCAGTACTTC.